The 8 T cell receptor beta chains below were found in one sample sequenced in a study of T cell repertoires in cytomegalovirus infection (dated by TCRdb to about 2019). TCRdb lists the instrument as Illumina HiSeq 1500. The raw public data were reprocessed by TCRdb itself: fastp quality trimming at Q25, MiXCR clonotype calling, in-frame beta chains only. When rows share a CDR3 protein, they turn into one entry using the most common DNA and genes. The sample profile shows about 250,000 distinct CDR3 sequences; about 15% of them were found once. Of the sample, around 43% falls within the top ten clones. Sequenced material: CD8+ T cells from PBMCs. The receptors derive from a human donor in good health (CMV status not recorded). Some clones in this sample may be carry-over from other donors' samples.

Many counts were recorded for this clonotype. This chain uses TRBV7-2 with TRBJ2-7; the D gene could be TRBD1 or TRBD2 (6 bases each). The CDR3 sequence is 17 residues long. Looked up from germline, CDR1 is SGHTA and CDR2 is FQGNSA. Deletions cut 5 bases from V and 5 bases from J, with 25 bases between. CDR3 sequence: CASSHPRGPRVDNEQYF. CDR3 DNA: TGTGCCAGCAGCCACCCCCGGGGGCCAAGGGTCGACAACGAGCAGTACTTC. The whole variable domain, remainder taken from reference TRBV7-2 and TRBJ2-7, is GAGVSQSPSNKVTEKGKDVELRCDPISGHTALYWYRQSLGQGLEFLIYFQGNSAPDKSGLPSDRFSAERTGGSVSTLTIQRTQQEDSAVYLCASSHPRGPRVDNEQYFGPGTRLTVT.

The J gene is TRBJ2-1, the V gene TRBV12-5; maybe TRBD2 (6 bases). Trimming removed 5 bases from V and 9 bases from J, with 11 bases in between. The CDR3 has 12 amino acids. The V gene's germline CDR1 is LGHNT and CDR2 FRNRAP. The CDR3 here is CASGITSFEQFF. The CDR3 DNA follows: TGTGCTAGTGGTATAACTAGCTTTGAGCAGTTCTTC.

V is TRBV7-9 and J is TRBJ2-7, with a tentative D call TRBD1 (5 bases). The V gene's germline CDR1 is SEHNR and CDR2 FQNEAQ (reference sequence). CDR3 length equals 14 residues. Between the trimmed V and J ends, which lost 5 bases and 5 bases, there was a span of 16 bases. The DNA for the CDR3 is TGTGCCAGCAGCCACCGGCAGGGCCCGAACGAGCAGTACTTC. Amino acid sequence: CASSHRQGPNEQYF. Full variable domain (rest looked up from reference TRBV7-9 and TRBJ2-7): DTGVSQNPRHKITKRGQNVTFRCDPISEHNRLYWYRQTLGQGPEFLTYFQNEAQLEKSRLLSDRFSAERPKGSFSTLEIQRTEQGDSAMYLCASSHRQGPNEQYFGPGTRLTVT.

This clonotype was seen a handful of times. The rearrangement uses TRBV5-1 and TRBJ2-5; 9 bases agree with TRBD2. The CDR3 spans 19 residues. CDR1 and CDR2 (germline): SGHRS, YFSETQ. The J segment lost 2 bases and the V segment lost 3 bases, leaving 17 bases of the junction unmatched. The CDR3 sequence: CASSSPASGAGGNQETQYF. The CDR3, as DNA: TGCGCCAGCAGCTCCCCTGCTAGCGGGGCCGGGGGGAATCAAGAGACCCAGTACTTC.

This clonotype was seen ten or more times. The rearrangement joins TRBV7-2 to TRBJ2-7, with 8 positions matching TRBD2. CDR3 size: 14 residues. Germline trimming cut 5 bases from V and 2 bases from J; bases unmatched to any gene: 5. The germline V gene has CDR1 SGHTA and CDR2 FQGNSA. The CDR3 sequence is CASSPGGGTYEQYF. CDR3 sequence (DNA): TGTGCCAGCAGCCCGGGGGGGGGCACCTACGAGCAGTACTTC.

There are a few counts of this clonotype. The V call is TRBV20-1, the J call TRBJ2-7, with D unresolved. Trimming removed 0 bases at V and 0 bases at J, with 6 bases between. Germline V CDR1 and CDR2: DFQATT, SNEGSKA (reference sequence). There are 13 residues in the CDR3. CDR3 sequence reads: CSARDSDSYEQYF. The CDR3 DNA reads as TGCAGTGCTAGAGATTCCGACTCCTACGAGCAGTACTTC.

Here the CDR3 reads CASSESPYRVNTEAFF. CDR3 coding DNA: TGTGCCAGCAGTGAATCCCCATACAGGGTGAACACTGAAGCTTTCTTT. The V call is TRBV6-1, the J call TRBJ1-1; possibly TRBD1 for D (6 bases). Trimming cost V 2 bases and J 0 bases, with 13 bases left between them. The CDR3 has 16 amino acids. Germline V lookup: CDR1 MNHNS, CDR2 SASEGT.

The chain joins TRBV6-6 to TRBJ1-1, with D unresolved. The germline V gene encodes CDR1 MNHNY and CDR2 SVGAGI (reference sequence). This CDR3 region has 15 residues. V was clipped by 0 bases and J by 3 bases, with 11 bases between them. The CDR3 bases are TGTGCCAGCAGTTACTCGACCCCCCGGGACACTGAAGCTTTCTTT. This codes for CASSYSTPRDTEAFF.